The 21 T cell receptor beta chains presented below share a single source sample, sequenced in a study of vaccination and CD4 T cells after COVID-19. Oncomine TCR Beta short-read sequencing was applied to DNA from cultured CD4+ T cells. TCRdb re-derived calls from the PCR reads in MiXCR, one entry per CDR3 protein. The sample contains under 5,500 distinct CDR3 sequences, around 45% of which appear only once. Treatment noted: approximately 11-day PBMC culture with coronavirus spike peptide pools or control peptides (ViraFEST assay). Investigators obtained the unexposed donor's CD4+ T cells before the COVID-19 pandemic (2011-2018). The antigens these receptors bind are not known. Sequencing was done on a sample of CD4+ T cells from blood, cultured in vitro. The receptors come from a human donor in good health.

The rearrangement uses TRBV9 and TRBJ1-6; TRBD1 is a possible D gene (6 bases). In germline, CDR1 is SGDLS, CDR2 YYNGEE. The ends were cut back, 3 bases at V and 6 bases at J, with 22 bases in the middle. The CDR3 extends over 18 amino acids. The CDR3 region is CASSALAGGREGNSPLHF. CDR3 in DNA: TGTGCCAGCAGCGCCCTCGCTGGGGGGCGAGAGGGTAATTCACCCCTCCACTTT.

This clonotype has a handful of counts. This chain links TRBV7-6 with TRBJ2-7, with 8 bases matching TRBD1. CDR3 size: 15 residues. The junction had 7 bases not matched to a gene; V was cut back by 1 base and J by 5 bases. Germline V gene data show CDR1 as SGHVS and CDR2 as FNYEAQ. The CDR3: CASSLGTGRSNEQYF. The CDR3 nucleotides read TGTGCCAGCAGCTTAGGGACAGGGAGATCCAACGAGCAGTACTTC.

J is TRBJ2-3 and V is TRBV27; tentative D call: TRBD2 (5 bases). V was cut by 6 bases and J by 10 bases, with 23 bases left in between. From germline, CDR1 is MNHEY and CDR2 SMNVEV (reference sequence). CDR3 length: 15 amino acids. The CDR3 here is CASSLANPWKYSQYF. DNA for the CDR3: TGTGCCAGCAGCCTAGCTAACCCATGGAAGTATTCGCAGTATTTT.

This clonotype was counted a few times. The chain links TRBV6-5 to TRBJ2-1; TRBD2 matches 14 bases. Germline CDR1 MNHEY, CDR2 SVGAGI. The CDR3 consists of 15 residues. After removal of 4 bases from V and 9 bases from J, the junction contained 5 bases not matched to a gene. The CDR3 region has the DNA TGTGCCAGCAGTTCCACCGGGACTAGCGGGGGTGAGCAGTTCTTC. It specifies CASSSTGTSGGEQFF.

This rearrangement joins TRBV25-1 to TRBJ1-1; D is possibly TRBD1 (6 bases). CDR3 length equals 14 residues. The germline gives CDR1 MGHDK, CDR2 SYGVNS. V was trimmed by 7 bases and J by 6 bases, leaving 18 bases between them. This CDR3 reads CASKQDSRGPEAFF. DNA of the CDR3: TGTGCCAGCAAACAGGACAGCCGCGGCCCTGAAGCTTTCTTT.

This rearrangement joins TRBV6-5 to TRBJ1-1, with D uncertain. V was cut by 3 bases and J by 11 bases, with 10 bases left in between. Per germline, CDR1 MNHEY and CDR2 SVGAGI. There are 11 residues in the CDR3. CDR3 nucleotide sequence: TGTGCCAGCAGTTATAATCTAGGGGCTTTCTTT. This sequence encodes CASSYNLGAFF.

The chain uses TRBV7-9 and TRBJ2-3; 7 bases agree with TRBD1. V lost 8 bases, J lost 1 base, and 9 bases stayed unmatched. The germline gives CDR1 SEHNR, CDR2 FQNEAQ (reference sequence). CDR3 size: 15 residues. The CDR3 protein is CASSRQGIGTDTQYF. The CDR3 DNA reads TGTGCCAGCTCCCGACAGGGTATTGGCACAGATACGCAGTATTTT.

This clonotype was counted a few times. The chain uses TRBV5-4 and TRBJ2-6; 12 positions match TRBD2. V shed 8 bases and J 1 base; nucleotides not matched to a gene: 7. The CDR3 is 17 residues long. Looked up from germline, CDR1 is SGHNT and CDR2 is YYREEE (reference sequence). CDR3 sequence: CASGGLAGRSGANVLTF. The DNA of the CDR3 is TGTGCCAGTGGGGGACTAGCGGGTCGTTCTGGGGCCAACGTCCTGACTTTC.

This clonotype was observed a handful of times. The V call is TRBV30, the J call TRBJ1-1; no definite D call. The germline V and J ends were trimmed by 2 bases and 0 bases, with 4 bases remaining between them. The CDR3 has 12 residues. Germline loops: CDR1 GTSNPN, CDR2 SVGIG (reference sequence). This CDR3 reads CAWSRVNTEAFF. CDR3 nucleotides: TGTGCCTGGAGTAGGGTGAACACTGAAGCTTTCTTT. Full variable domain (missing parts from reference TRBV30 and TRBJ1-1): SQTIHQWPATLVQPVGSPLSLECTVEGTSNPNLYWYRQAAGRGLQLLFYSVGIGQISSEVPQNLSASRPQDRQFILSSKKLLLSDSGFYLCAWSRVNTEAFFGQGTRLTVV.

This clonotype was seen once. The chain recombines TRBV28 with TRBJ2-5; D may match TRBD1 or TRBD2 (5 bases each). This CDR3 is built from 17 residues. Germline V gene data show CDR1 as MDHEN and CDR2 as SYDVKM. V shed 4 bases and J shed 3 bases, with 21 bases lying between them. The CDR3 nucleotides are TGTGCCAGCAGTTCACGTTCGGGAACATGGGGGAAAGAGACCCAGTACTTC. Protein: CASSSRSGTWGKETQYF. Full variable domain (remainder filled in from reference TRBV28 and TRBJ2-5): DVKVTQSSRYLVKRTGEKVFLECVQDMDHENMFWYRQDPGLGLRLIYFSYDVKMKEKGDIPEGYSVSREKKERFSLILESASTNQTSMYLCASSSRSGTWGKETQYFGPGTRLLVL.

The chain carries TRBV2 and TRBJ1-2; D unresolved. Germline CDR1 is SNHLY and CDR2 is FYNNEI. The CDR3 contains 11 residues. V lost 6 bases to trimming and J lost 8 bases, with 10 bases between them. The CDR3 loop is CASRDSGGYTF. As DNA, the CDR3 is TGTGCCAGCAGGGACTCGGGCGGCTACACCTTC.

The CDR3 coding sequence is TGTGCCAGCAGCTTACAGACAGGGGCGTATGGCTACACCTTC. Residues: CASSLQTGAYGYTF. This chain joins TRBV7-2 and TRBJ1-2, with 8 bases matching TRBD1. The CDR3 spans 14 residues. The trim removed 2 bases at V and 5 bases at J, leaving 4 bases unmatched. The germline CDR1 and CDR2 sequences are SGHTA and FQGNSA. The whole variable domain, filled in from reference TRBV7-2 and TRBJ1-2, reads GAGVSQSPSNKVTEKGKDVELRCDPISGHTALYWYRQSLGQGLEFLIYFQGNSAPDKSGLPSDRFSAERTGGSVSTLTIQRTQQEDSAVYLCASSLQTGAYGYTFGSGTRLTVV.

The chain employs TRBV5-1 and TRBJ2-1; D is possibly TRBD1 (5 bases). CDR3 length: 17 residues. The V and J ends lost 4 bases and 0 bases respectively, with 17 bases between them. Germline assignment: CDR1 SGHRS and CDR2 YFSETQ. The CDR3, as DNA: TGCGCCAGCAGCGGATCCAGCAGGGCAAGCTCCTACAATGAGCAGTTCTTC. Its translation: CASSGSSRASSYNEQFF.

This clonotype has more than one count but fewer than ten. The chain carries TRBV7-2 and TRBJ1-2, with unresolved D. CDR3 length: 14 amino acids. Germline CDR1 SGHTA, CDR2 FQGNSA. V was pared by 6 bases and J by 0 bases, with 11 bases between. CDR3 sequence reads: CASRMELANYGYTF. As DNA, the CDR3 is TGTGCCAGCAGGATGGAGCTAGCTAACTATGGCTACACCTTC.

The V gene is TRBV7-6, the J gene TRBJ2-5, with 7 nucleotides matching TRBD1. In germline, CDR1 is SGHVS, CDR2 FNYEAQ. The J segment lost 7 bases and the V segment lost 5 bases, leaving 7 bases of the junction unmatched. The length of the CDR3 is 13 residues. The CDR3, as DNA: TGTGCCAGCAGCCAGGGACAGTTTGGGACCCAGTACTTC. As protein: CASSQGQFGTQYF.

The chain is built from TRBV5-4 and TRBJ1-2, with TRBD1 matching over 11 bases. The CDR3 is 16 amino acids. From germline, CDR1 is SGHNT and CDR2 YYREEE (reference sequence). The trim removed 3 bases at V and 0 bases at J, leaving 4 bases unmatched. The CDR3 protein is CASSSPGQGANYGYTF. CDR3 bases: TGTGCCAGCAGCTCTCCGGGACAGGGGGCTAACTATGGCTACACCTTC.

This chain uses TRBV30 with TRBJ1-1; D uncertain. CDR1 is GTSNPN and CDR2 is SVGIG in the germline V gene (reference sequence). Trimming left V 4 bases short and J 7 bases short, with 13 bases between. CDR3 length: 12 residues. DNA of the CDR3: TGTGCCTGGACCGGGAGTGGCGGTGAAGCTTTCTTT. Translating it yields CAWTGSGGEAFF.

This rearrangement joins TRBV20-1 to TRBJ2-1; 14 nucleotides line up with TRBD2. CDR1 is DFQATT and CDR2 is SNEGSKA in the germline V gene (reference sequence). The CDR3 loop spans 16 amino acids. V shed 3 bases, J shed 13 bases, and the junction held 14 bases outside the gene matches. CDR3 residues: CSASWTSGRRTLGQFF. The DNA for the CDR3 is TGCAGTGCTAGTTGGACTAGCGGGAGGAGGACCCTTGGACAGTTCTTC.

The chain employs TRBV29-1 and TRBJ1-2; 10 positions agree with TRBD1. Per germline, CDR1 SQVTM and CDR2 ANQGSEA. This CDR3 region has 12 residues. After removal of 6 bases from V and 5 bases from J, the junction contained 3 bases not matched to a gene. The CDR3, as DNA: TGCAGCGTCGGGGGACAGGGGTATGGCTACACCTTC. It specifies CSVGGQGYGYTF.

The rearrangement links TRBV7-9 to TRBJ1-2, with TRBD1 matching over 7 bases. Germline loops: CDR1 SEHNR, CDR2 FQNEAQ (reference sequence). The CDR3 spans 15 residues. With 7 bases clipped from V and 7 bases from J, the junction kept 15 bases outside the gene matches. The CDR3 nucleotides are TGTGCCAGCAACCCATCCTCAGGGACAGTTTCTGGCTACACCTTC. Its protein is CASNPSSGTVSGYTF.

This clonotype showed up just a few times. DNA of the CDR3: TGCAGTGGAGATAGCGGGAGTGGCTACGAGCAGTACTTC. It is translated as CSGDSGSGYEQYF. V is TRBV20-1 and J is TRBJ2-7, with 9 bases matching TRBD2. This CDR3 has 13 amino acids. V lost 7 bases and J lost 3; bases outside the gene matches: 7. Looked up from germline, CDR1 is DFQATT and CDR2 is SNEGSKA (reference sequence).